The 13 T cell receptor beta chains given below trace back to one sample, sequenced in a study of shared clonotypes between healthy human individuals. Only in-frame clones appear in the TCRdb table, and some are missing; sequencing was by immunoSEQ multiplex PCR. The table has approximately 2.5 million clones, around nine tenths seen once. What was sequenced was naive CD4+ T cells sorted from blood. Subset noted: CD45RA+ positively selected. The receptor source for this set is a man younger than 30 in good health.

The CDR3 DNA reads TGTGCCAGCAGCGATCTCAGGTGGGGCGGCACCGGGGAGCTGTTTTTT. It translates to CASSDLRWGGTGELFF. The chain recombines TRBV11-2 with TRBJ2-2; a weak D match, TRBD1 (5 bases). CDR3 length: 16 residues. The germline V gene encodes CDR1 SGHAT and CDR2 FQNNGV. Trimming shortened V by 5 bases and J by 4 bases, and 17 bases separated the two germline ends.

The V call is TRBV5-1, the J call TRBJ2-1; TRBD2 matches at 11 bases. J gave up 7 bases and V 4 bases, and 13 bases lay outside the gene matches. Germline CDR1 and CDR2: SGHRS and YFSETQ. The CDR3 spans 17 residues. Here the CDR3 reads CASSLGVAGGPRNEQFF. CDR3 in DNA: TGCGCCAGCAGCCTGGGGGTAGCGGGAGGGCCGAGGAATGAGCAGTTCTTC.

The rearrangement uses TRBV11-2 and TRBJ1-3; the D is unclear. The CDR3 extends over 14 amino acids. Germline V gene data show CDR1 as SGHAT and CDR2 as FQNNGV. Trimming pared 5 bases from V and 2 bases from J, leaving 10 bases between. The CDR3 region is CASSNGWTGNTIYF. As DNA, the CDR3 is TGTGCCAGCAGCAACGGGTGGACTGGAAACACCATATATTTT.

This clone occurred once. The rearrangement joins TRBV5-1 to TRBJ2-3, with D tentatively TRBD1 (6 bases). V was pared by 4 bases and J by 6 bases, with 15 bases between. CDR1 is SGHRS, CDR2 YFSETQ, per germline. The CDR3 covers 14 residues. The CDR3 DNA sequence: TGCGCCAGCAGCCCGGACAGCCCAGGCGATACGCAGTATTTT. Its protein is CASSPDSPGDTQYF.

The chain links TRBV7-2 to TRBJ2-3; 7 bases line up with TRBD1. From germline, CDR1 is SGHTA and CDR2 FQGNSA. J gave up 5 bases and V 3 bases, and 8 bases lay outside the gene matches. The CDR3 sequence is 15 residues long. The CDR3 loop is CASSLTGFPIDTQYF. The CDR3 DNA is TGTGCCAGCAGCTTGACAGGGTTCCCGATAGATACGCAGTATTTT.

This sequence joins TRBV27 and TRBJ2-5; 7 bases are a match to TRBD1. J gave up 2 bases and V 6 bases, and 15 bases lay outside the gene matches. Germline V gene lookup returns CDR1 MNHEY and CDR2 SMNVEV (reference sequence). The length of the CDR3 is 17 residues. CDR3 residues: CASRPTGSGYAQETQYF. The CDR3 DNA reads TGTGCCAGCAGACCGACAGGGAGCGGATACGCTCAAGAGACCCAGTACTTC.

This sequence joins TRBV4-3 and TRBJ2-1; 7 bases fit TRBD2. Germline CDR1 LGHNA, CDR2 YSLEER. The CDR3 has 15 amino acids. V shed 0 bases, J shed 7 bases, and the junction held 6 bases outside the gene matches. CDR3 residues: CASSQDPLAWNEQFF. CDR3 in DNA: TGCGCCAGCAGCCAAGACCCACTAGCGTGGAATGAGCAGTTCTTC.

This chain uses TRBV30 with TRBJ2-7; 10 nucleotides agree with TRBD1. This CDR3 is 15 amino acids long. Unmatched junction bases numbered 10, after V lost 1 base and J lost 7 bases. CDR1 is GTSNPN and CDR2 is SVGIG in the germline V gene (reference sequence). CDR3: CAWSADRGPMREQYF. The CDR3 DNA follows: TGTGCCTGGAGTGCCGACAGGGGGCCGATGAGGGAGCAGTACTTC.

CDR3 sequence: CASSIDSTGELFF. For the CDR3, the DNA is TGTGCCAGTAGTATTGACAGCACCGGGGAGCTGTTTTTT. The chain links TRBV19 to TRBJ2-2, with D tentatively TRBD1 (5 bases). V was trimmed by 3 bases and J by 4 bases, leaving 6 bases between them. The germline V gene has CDR1 LNHDA and CDR2 SQIVND (reference sequence). The CDR3 totals 13 residues.

This sequence joins TRBV7-2 and TRBJ2-2, with D perhaps matching TRBD1 or TRBD2 (5 bases each). V was trimmed by 2 bases and J by 1 base, leaving 8 bases between them. The CDR3 is 15 residues long. Germline V CDR1 and CDR2: SGHTA, FQGNSA. As DNA, the CDR3 is TGTGCCAGCAGCTTAATGGGACGGAACACCGGGGAGCTGTTTTTT. Residues: CASSLMGRNTGELFF.

This CDR3 reads CAWSAVAGGRDTQYF. The DNA for the CDR3 is TGTGCCTGGAGTGCAGTAGCGGGGGGGAGAGATACGCAGTATTTT. The V and J genes are TRBV30 and TRBJ2-3, with TRBD2 matching 11 bases. The germline gives CDR1 GTSNPN, CDR2 SVGIG (reference sequence). After removal of 1 base from V and 5 bases from J, the junction contained 5 bases not matched to a gene. The length of the CDR3 is 15 residues.

The chain recombines TRBV7-2 with TRBJ2-3, with D possibly called TRBD1 or TRBD2 (5 bases each). Germline values: CDR1 SGHTA, CDR2 FQGNSA. The CDR3 is 15 amino acids. V was clipped by 2 bases and J by 4 bases, with 13 bases between them. The CDR3 DNA is TGTGCCAGCAGCTTAAGGCAGGGAGAATCAGATACGCAGTATTTT. Its translation: CASSLRQGESDTQYF.

This chain joins TRBV5-5 and TRBJ1-1; D gene uncertain. There are 15 residues in the CDR3. V was trimmed by 3 bases and J by 3 bases, leaving 15 bases between them. Germline assignment: CDR1 SGHKS and CDR2 YYEKEE (reference sequence). CDR3 sequence: CASSSVAGVDTEAFF. In nucleotides, the CDR3 is TGTGCCAGCAGCTCGGTCGCCGGGGTGGACACTGAAGCTTTCTTT. The full variable domain, completed using reference TRBV5-5 and TRBJ1-1, is DAGVTQSPTHLIKTRGQQVTLRCSPISGHKSVSWYQQVLGQGPQFIFQYYEKEERGRGNFPDRFSARQFPNYSSELNVNALLLGDSALYLCASSSVAGVDTEAFFGQGTRLTVV.